Shown below are 12 T cell receptor beta chains from a single sample sequenced in a study of blood T cell repertoires in COVID-19. Produced via immunoSEQ multiplex PCR; TCRdb's table is partial and in-frame only. The table shows 300,000 or so clones, with 75% to 90% occurring only once. The sequenced material came from peripheral blood. The receptors derive from a woman aged 40 to 55 who had recovered from COVID-19.

The gene calls are TRBV5-1 and TRBJ1-3, with a tentative D call TRBD1 (5 bases). Trimming shortened V by 3 bases and J by 1 base, and 14 bases separated the two germline ends. The CDR3 consists of 16 residues. Germline-derived CDR1 and CDR2 are SGHRS and YFSETQ. CDR3: CASSSGTAGSGNTIYF. CDR3 DNA: TGCGCCAGCAGCTCAGGGACGGCGGGATCTGGAAACACCATATATTTT.

This sequence joins TRBV27 and TRBJ2-1; no clear D. The germline gives CDR1 MNHEY, CDR2 SMNVEV (reference sequence). The V and J ends lost 2 bases and 5 bases respectively, with 7 bases between them. This CDR3 region has 13 residues. CDR3 in DNA: TGTGCCAGCAGTTTAGGGCACAACAATGAGCAGTTCTTC. Protein: CASSLGHNNEQFF.

The gene calls are TRBV5-1 and TRBJ1-1; 10 bases match TRBD1. Per germline, CDR1 SGHRS and CDR2 YFSETQ. The CDR3 has 16 residues. V was clipped by 4 bases and J by 5 bases; unmatched bases: 11. Here the CDR3 reads CASSPRDRGGGTEAFF. CDR3 coding DNA: TGCGCCAGCAGCCCCCGGGACAGGGGCGGTGGGACTGAAGCTTTCTTT.

The V and J genes are TRBV9 and TRBJ2-3; no clear D. Trimming shortened V by 0 bases and J by 5 bases, and 7 bases separated the two germline ends. Germline-derived CDR1 and CDR2 are SGDLS and YYNGEE. This CDR3 has 13 amino acids. Here the CDR3 DNA reads TGTGCCAGCAGCGTAGGTCCTGTAGATACGCAGTATTTT. Its translation is CASSVGPVDTQYF.

This chain connects TRBV3-1 (or the pseudogene TRBV3-2) to TRBJ1-5; 8 positions match TRBD1. The germline V gene encodes CDR1 LGHDT and CDR2 YNNKEL (reference sequence). CDR3 length: 14 amino acids. The V and J ends lost 4 bases and 6 bases, in that order; junction bases with no gene match: 5. This CDR3 is CASSLGQGRQPQHF. CDR3 DNA: TGTGCCAGCAGCCTCGGACAGGGACGTCAGCCCCAGCATTTT.

This chain connects TRBV25-1 to TRBJ1-5; D is ambiguous. The CDR3 sequence is 16 residues long. Germline values: CDR1 MGHDK, CDR2 SYGVNS. V dropped 1 base and J dropped 0 bases, with 10 bases sitting between them. The CDR3 loop reads CASSESDWYSNQPQHF. For the CDR3, the DNA is TGTGCCAGCAGTGAATCAGATTGGTATAGCAATCAGCCCCAGCATTTT. Drawing the rest from reference TRBV25-1 and TRBJ1-5, the complete variable domain is EADIYQTPRYLVIGTGKKITLECSQTMGHDKMYWYQQDPGMELHLIHYSYGVNSTEKGDLSSESTVSRIRTEHFPLTLESARPSHTSQYLCASSESDWYSNQPQHFGDGTRLSIL.

V and J are TRBV5-4 and TRBJ2-3; TRBD2 aligns across 9 bases. The ends lost 0 bases at V and 7 bases at J; junction bases unmatched: 9. Germline V lookup: CDR1 SGHNT, CDR2 YYREEE (reference sequence). This CDR3 comprises 16 residues. The chain's CDR3 is CASSLGIAGDRYTQYF. CDR3 coding DNA: TGTGCCAGCAGCTTGGGGATAGCGGGGGACCGATATACGCAGTATTTT. The entire variable domain, with the rest obtained from reference TRBV5-4 and TRBJ2-3, is as follows: ETGVTQSPTHLIKTRGQQVTLRCSSQSGHNTVSWYQQALGQGPQFIFQYYREEENGRGNFPPRFSGLQFPNYSSELNVNALELDDSALYLCASSLGIAGDRYTQYFGPGTRLTVL.

Concerning this clone: Additional DNA sequences in this sample encode the identical CDR3. The chain carries TRBV5-4 and TRBJ1-2; TRBD1 is a possible D gene (5 bases). Trimming took off 4 bases at V and 2 bases at J, with 9 bases between the two ends. CDR1 is SGHNT and CDR2 is YYREEE in the germline V gene (reference sequence). The length of the CDR3 is 13 residues. CDR3 nucleotides: TGTGCCAGCAGCCCGGACAAGAACTATGGCTACACCTTC. Its protein is CASSPDKNYGYTF.

The chain is built from TRBV4-3 and TRBJ1-4; 8 positions agree with TRBD1. The CDR3 consists of 14 residues. The germline CDR1 and CDR2 sequences are LGHNA and YSLEER. The V gene end was trimmed by 4 bases and the J gene end by 8 bases; junction bases not matched to a gene: 6. The CDR3 sequence is CASSPGDRTEKLFF. CDR3 coding DNA: TGCGCCAGCAGCCCGGGGGACAGGACCGAAAAACTGTTTTTT.

This CDR3 reads CASTGGLSTDTQYF. Written as DNA, the CDR3 is TGTGCCAGCACCGGGGGTCTGAGCACAGATACGCAGTATTTT. The gene calls are TRBV9 and TRBJ2-3; tentative D call: TRBD2 (6 bases). Trimming removed 6 bases at V and 0 bases at J, with 11 bases between. The CDR3 sequence is 14 residues long. Germline V gene data show CDR1 as SGDLS and CDR2 as YYNGEE.

The rearrangement links TRBV2 to TRBJ1-5; 7 bases line up with TRBD1. Per the germline V gene, CDR1 is SNHLY and CDR2 is FYNNEI. The CDR3 contains 16 residues. Trimming at V came to 6 bases and at J to 2 bases, leaving 10 bases not matched to a gene. The CDR3 is CASRGNRGGGNQPQHF. In DNA form, the CDR3 reads TGTGCCAGCAGGGGGAACAGGGGAGGTGGCAATCAGCCCCAGCATTTT.

In this sample, this clone turned up a few times. The chain couples TRBV3-1 (or the pseudogene TRBV3-2) to TRBJ2-1; 15 bases line up with TRBD2. Per the germline V gene, CDR1 is LGHDT and CDR2 is YNNKEL (reference sequence). V lost 4 bases and J lost 5; bases outside the gene matches: 6. The CDR3 contains 17 residues. The CDR3 region has the DNA TGTGCCAGCAGCCCCTTGGGACTAGCGGGGGGTGACAATGAGCAGTTCTTC. Its protein product is CASSPLGLAGGDNEQFF.